Each of the 5 T cell receptor beta chains below was sequenced from the same sample in a study of CD8 T cells in Susac syndrome. RNA, at about 0.45 to 1 ug, was reverse transcribed with random hexamers. TCRdb fed the immunoSEQ multiplex PCR reads into MiXCR, producing one record per CDR3 protein. The sample lists 84,000 or so distinct CDR3 sequences, roughly 94% occurring once. Sequenced input: CD8+ T cells from PBMCs. The source is a human donor with Susac syndrome.

The CDR3 DNA reads TGTGCCAGCAGCCTAGGGAGGACAGGGATTAACTATGGCTACACCTTC. Translating gives CASSLGRTGINYGYTF. The rearrangement uses TRBV9 and TRBJ1-2; TRBD1 aligns across 8 bases. From germline, CDR1 is SGDLS and CDR2 YYNGEE. CDR3 length: 16 residues. V shed 4 bases and J 1 base; nucleotides not matched to a gene: 9.

CDR3 residues: CASSLSSGAATEAFF. CDR3 sequence (DNA): TGTGCCAGCAGTTTATCATCAGGGGCGGCCACTGAAGCTTTCTTT. The V call is TRBV27, the J call TRBJ1-1; D may be TRBD1 (6 bases). The CDR3 runs to 15 residues. V shed 0 bases and J shed 4 bases, with 12 bases lying between them. Germline assignment: CDR1 MNHEY and CDR2 SMNVEV (reference sequence).

The chain links TRBV6-2 or TRBV6-3 to TRBJ2-1; 10 nucleotides match TRBD2. Trimming at V came to 2 bases and at J to 8 bases, leaving 6 bases not matched to a gene. This CDR3 comprises 15 residues. Germline V lookup: CDR1 MNHEY, CDR2 SVGEGT. The CDR3 reads CASSYMASGSDEQFF. Written as DNA, the CDR3 is TGTGCCAGCAGTTACATGGCTAGCGGGAGTGATGAGCAGTTCTTC.

V usage is TRBV12-3 or TRBV12-4 and J usage is TRBJ2-7, with 11 bases that match TRBD2. CDR3 size: 14 residues. The V gene end was trimmed by 7 bases and the J gene end by 5 bases; junction bases not matched to a gene: 7. The CDR3 DNA reads TGTGCCAGCACCCTAGGACTAGCGGGCGACGAGCAGTACTTC. It is translated as CASTLGLAGDEQYF.

The V gene is TRBV27, the J gene TRBJ2-7, with D perhaps TRBD2 (6 bases). The CDR3 has 15 amino acids. Germline values: CDR1 MNHEY, CDR2 SMNVEV (reference sequence). Trimming pared 4 bases from V and 4 bases from J, leaving 17 bases between. The CDR3 loop is CASSSLRGTLYEQYF. In DNA form, the CDR3 reads TGTGCCAGCAGTTCTCTTCGCGGGACTCTTTACGAGCAGTACTTC.